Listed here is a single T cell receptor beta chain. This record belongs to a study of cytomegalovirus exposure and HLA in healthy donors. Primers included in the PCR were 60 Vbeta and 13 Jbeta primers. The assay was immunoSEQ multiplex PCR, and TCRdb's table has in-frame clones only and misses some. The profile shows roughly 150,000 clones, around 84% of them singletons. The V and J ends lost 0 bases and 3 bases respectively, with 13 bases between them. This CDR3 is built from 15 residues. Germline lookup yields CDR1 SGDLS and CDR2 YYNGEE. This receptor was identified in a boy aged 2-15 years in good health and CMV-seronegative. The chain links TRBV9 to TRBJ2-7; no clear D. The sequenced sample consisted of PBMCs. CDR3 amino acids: CASSVGSEIHYEQYF. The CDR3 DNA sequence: TGTGCCAGCAGCGTAGGGTCCGAAATACACTACGAGCAGTACTTC.